Listed here is a single T cell receptor (beta chain). The data belong to a study of shared clonotypes between healthy human individuals. Study donors comprised healthy, HIV-negative adults devoid of recent acute infection or vaccination. Caucasian adults living in Nashville, Tennessee, provided all samples. Study processing details: Filtering differed because ImmunoSEQ produced junction-only sequences that carried no quality scores. Sequencing used immunoSEQ multiplex PCR; TCRdb keeps in-frame clones, though not all of them. V and J calls and clone size are those listed in that table; D and trimming were worked out from the DNA. The sample holds 2 million to 2.5 million clones, about 94% seen once. V was trimmed by 3 bases and J by 1 base, leaving 9 bases between them. Germline CDR1 and CDR2: PRHDT and FYEKMQ (reference sequence). CDR3 length equals 14 residues.

This chain connects TRBV13 to TRBJ1-1; unclear D gene. This sequence was found in a man between 18 and 29 years old in good health. The material sequenced was naive CD4+ T cells sorted from blood. Subset of the sample: CD45RA+ positively selected. CDR3 sequence: CASSFSTKNTEAFF. The CDR3 DNA reads as TGTGCCAGCAGCTTTAGTACAAAGAACACTGAAGCTTTCTTT. The variable domain in full, completed from reference TRBV13 and TRBJ1-1, reads AAGVIQSPRHLIKEKRETATLKCYPIPRHDTVYWYQQGPGQDPQFLISFYEKMQSDKGSIPDRFSAQQFSDYHSELNMSSLELGDSALYFCASSFSTKNTEAFFGQGTRLTVV.